Listed here are 27 T cell receptor beta chains from one sample, sequenced in a study of regulatory T cells in long-lasting Graves disease. Time point here: newly diagnosed GD, antithyroid drugs for less than 3 months. Generation of the TCR library employed RNA extracted from PBMCs. Libraries of TCR beta came from iRepertoire HTBI primers plus Arm-PCR of CDR3 regions. One entry per CDR3 protein results from TCRdb running MiXCR on the multiplex PCR reads. The sample holds about 210,000 distinct CDR3 sequences, approximately 18% seen once. A further study also used this sample, focusing on T cells in Graves' hyperthyroidism and ophthalmopathy.

This material consisted of peripheral blood mononuclear cells (PBMCs), taken at new diagnosis, from a patient treated with antithyroid drugs. The receptors were gathered from a woman in her twenties or thirties with Graves disease.

At least ten counts were recorded for this clonotype. The rearrangement uses TRBV6-4 and TRBJ2-5, with 10 bases aligning to TRBD2. This CDR3 comprises 15 residues. Germline V gives CDR1 MRHNA, CDR2 SNTAGT. With V trimmed by 0 bases and J by 2 bases, 0 bases remained unmatched. CDR3: CASSDSSGGQETQYF. CDR3 coding DNA: TGTGCCAGCAGTGACTCTAGCGGGGGGCAAGAGACCCAGTACTTC.

The CDR3 nucleotides are TGTGCCAGCAGTGGGAGGGCCAATGAGCAGTTCTTC. Its translation: CASSGRANEQFF. The J gene is TRBJ2-1, the V gene TRBV2, with D possibly being TRBD2 (6 bases). Trimming cost V 4 bases and J 6 bases, with 7 bases left between them. CDR1 SNHLY and CDR2 FYNNEI come from the germline V gene. This CDR3 contains 12 residues. The complete variable domain, with remaining parts taken from reference TRBV2 and TRBJ2-1, reads EPEVTQTPSHQVTQMGQEVILRCVPISNHLYFYWYRQILGQKVEFLVSFYNNEISEKSEIFDDQFSVERPDGSNFTLKIRSTKLEDSAMYFCASSGRANEQFFGPGTRLTVL.

This clonotype has at least ten counts. V gene TRBV28 combines with J gene TRBJ2-1, with D possibly being TRBD1 (5 bases). This CDR3 spans 12 amino acids. Germline CDR1 reads MDHEN; CDR2 reads SYDVKM. Trimming took 2 bases from V and 9 from J, leaving 8 bases between them. The CDR3 loop is CASSLGAIEQFF. In DNA, the CDR3 is TGTGCCAGCAGTTTAGGGGCGATTGAGCAGTTCTTC. The complete variable domain, with remaining parts taken from reference TRBV28 and TRBJ2-1, reads DVKVTQSSRYLVKRTGEKVFLECVQDMDHENMFWYRQDPGLGLRLIYFSYDVKMKEKGDIPEGYSVSREKKERFSLILESASTNQTSMYLCASSLGAIEQFFGPGTRLTVL.

This clonotype was recorded many times. CDR3: CASSGTGGTNEKLFF. The CDR3 DNA follows: TGTGCCAGCAGCGGGACAGGGGGAACTAATGAAAAACTGTTTTTT. This rearrangement joins TRBV7-9 to TRBJ1-4; 11 bases align to TRBD1. The trim removed 5 bases at V and 1 base at J, leaving 0 bases unmatched. This CDR3 has 15 amino acids. Germline V gene data show CDR1 as SEHNR and CDR2 as FQNEAQ (reference sequence). Full variable domain (missing parts from reference TRBV7-9 and TRBJ1-4): DTGVSQNPRHKITKRGQNVTFRCDPISEHNRLYWYRQTLGQGPEFLTYFQNEAQLEKSRLLSDRFSAERPKGSFSTLEIQRTEQGDSAMYLCASSGTGGTNEKLFFGSGTQLSVL.

This clonotype was seen repeatedly, ten times or more. CDR3 nucleotide sequence: TGTGCCAGCAGGACCCGGGACAGCTTCACAGATACGCAGTATTTT. It encodes CASRTRDSFTDTQYF. This chain uses TRBV5-6 with TRBJ2-3; 7 bases line up with TRBD1. The junction had 8 bases not matched to a gene; V was cut back by 5 bases and J by 2 bases. CDR1 SGHDT and CDR2 YYEEEE come from the germline V gene. The CDR3 spans 15 residues.

The sample holds many counts of this clonotype. The rearrangement links TRBV5-1 to TRBJ1-1; unclear D gene. CDR3 length: 14 amino acids. Trimming took off 0 bases at V and 2 bases at J, with 8 bases between the two ends. Germline-derived CDR1 and CDR2 are SGHRS and YFSETQ. The CDR3 DNA follows: TGCGCCAGCAGCTTGGATTCGGTTAACACTGAAGCTTTCTTT. Amino acids: CASSLDSVNTEAFF.

In its sample, this clonotype was seen many times. The J gene is TRBJ2-1, the V gene TRBV6-5, with 9 bases identical to TRBD2. J lost 9 bases, V lost 1 base, and 10 bases had no gene match. Germline V gives CDR1 MNHEY, CDR2 SVGAGI. The CDR3 covers 16 residues. The CDR3 spells CASSYFLGTSYGEQFF. CDR3 bases: TGTGCCAGCAGTTACTTTTTGGGGACTAGCTATGGTGAGCAGTTCTTC.

There are many counts of this clonotype. The V gene is TRBV11-2, the J gene TRBJ2-7; no reliable D call. CDR1 and CDR2 from the germline V gene are SGHAT and FQNNGV. The CDR3 spans 15 residues. Trimming left V 1 base short and J 4 bases short, with 14 bases between. CDR3 sequence: CASSLGPSSRYEQYF. Here the CDR3 DNA reads TGTGCCAGCAGCTTAGGCCCAAGCTCCCGATACGAGCAGTACTTC.

This clonotype was seen at least ten times. The J gene is TRBJ1-1, the V gene TRBV5-5; the D gene is possibly TRBD1 (5 bases). With 0 bases removed from V and 5 bases from J, the gap between germline ends came to 11 bases. CDR3 length equals 14 residues. The germline V gene encodes CDR1 SGHKS and CDR2 YYEKEE (reference sequence). The CDR3 spells CASSLDPGHTEAFF. CDR3 nucleotides: TGTGCCAGCAGCTTGGATCCAGGGCATACTGAAGCTTTCTTT.

The chain carries TRBV11-2 and TRBJ2-5; TRBD1 is a possible D gene (5 bases). The CDR3 length is 13 residues. Trimming stripped 1 base from V and 6 bases from J, with 9 bases between. Germline CDR1 is SGHAT and CDR2 is FQNNGV. CDR3: CASSLARGQTQYF. The CDR3 DNA sequence: TGTGCCAGCAGCTTAGCTAGGGGCCAGACCCAGTACTTC.

Ten or more counts support this clonotype. The rearrangement joins TRBV20-1 to TRBJ2-7; 9 nucleotides align to TRBD1. Germline loops: CDR1 DFQATT, CDR2 SNEGSKA (reference sequence). The CDR3 runs 14 residues. V was clipped by 2 bases and J by 6 bases; unmatched bases: 8. The CDR3: CSARRGQGRCEQYF. CDR3 bases: TGCAGTGCTAGACGTGGACAGGGGCGGTGCGAGCAGTACTTC.

With regard to this clonotype: This could be a read error, since a much larger clone is one nucleotide away. The rearrangement uses TRBV30 and TRBJ2-1, with D hard to call. Germline V gene data show CDR1 as GTSNPN and CDR2 as SVGIG (reference sequence). The CDR3 loop spans 14 amino acids. The V gene lost 4 bases and the J gene lost 8 bases, with 18 bases spanning the gap. CDR3 region: CAWMRARAADEQFF. The DNA for the CDR3 is TGTGCCTGGATGCGAGCGAGAGCCGCCGATGAGCAGTTCTTC.

Many counts were recorded for this clonotype. This chain uses TRBV6-5 with TRBJ1-3; D remains ambiguous. The CDR3 consists of 16 residues. Germline V gives CDR1 MNHEY, CDR2 SVGAGI. Trimming cost V 0 bases and J 0 bases, with 9 bases left between them. The CDR3 loop is CASSYSTASSGNTIYF. The CDR3 bases are TGTGCCAGCAGTTACTCGACGGCTAGCTCTGGAAACACCATATATTTT.

This clonotype was seen at least ten times. The chain couples TRBV12-3 or TRBV12-4 to TRBJ2-1; D tentatively reads TRBD1 or TRBD2 (5 bases each). The CDR3 contains 15 residues. V was cut by 3 bases and J by 2 bases, with 11 bases left in between. CDR3 protein: CASSLGRRAYNEQFF. In DNA, the CDR3 is TGTGCCAGCAGTTTGGGACGGCGGGCCTACAATGAGCAGTTCTTC.

This clonotype was seen repeatedly, ten times or more. This chain connects TRBV7-2 to TRBJ1-4, with no clear D. V was clipped by 4 bases and J by 15 bases, with 15 bases between them. The germline gives CDR1 SGHTA, CDR2 FQGNSA. This CDR3 is 12 amino acids long. The CDR3 region is CASSSSGNLLFF. CDR3 nucleotides: TGTGCCAGCAGCTCCTCCGGAAACCTTTTGTTTTTT. Full variable domain (remainder filled in from reference TRBV7-2 and TRBJ1-4): GAGVSQSPSNKVTEKGKDVELRCDPISGHTALYWYRQSLGQGLEFLIYFQGNSAPDKSGLPSDRFSAERTGGSVSTLTIQRTQQEDSAVYLCASSSSGNLLFFGSGTQLSVL.

Ten or more counts support this clonotype. This sequence joins TRBV4-1 and TRBJ1-4, with D hard to call. CDR3 size: 12 residues. V lost 2 bases and J lost 11, with 9 bases in between. From germline, CDR1 is MGHRA and CDR2 YSYEKL. CDR3 amino acids: CASSQPLGKLFF. CDR3 DNA sequence: TGCGCCAGCAGCCAACCCCTCGGGAAACTGTTTTTT.

This clonotype was counted at least ten times. The J gene is TRBJ2-7, the V gene TRBV11-3; a weak D match, TRBD1 (6 bases). Germline CDR1 reads SGHNT; CDR2 reads YENEEA. Trimming cost V 3 bases and J 6 bases, with 12 bases left between them. This CDR3 is built from 13 residues. The DNA of the CDR3 is TGTGCCAGCAGCTTCCGCAGGGGTGGCGAGCAGTACTTC. Translating it yields CASSFRRGGEQYF. The full variable domain, completed using reference TRBV11-3 and TRBJ2-7, is EAGVVQSPRYKIIEKKQPVAFWCNPISGHNTLYWYLQNLGQGPELLIRYENEEAVDDSQLPKDRFSAERLKGVDSTLKIQPAELGDSAVYLCASSFRRGGEQYFGPGTRLTVT.

Note on this clonotype: This sequence may be a read error, since a much larger clone differs from it by one base. The genes are TRBV6-9 and TRBJ2-7; the match to TRBD2 covers 7 bases. The length of the CDR3 is 20 residues. The germline V gene has CDR1 MNHGY and CDR2 SVAAGI. CDR3 nucleotides: TGTGCCAACAGTTATTTCCCCACACGACTAGCCCGAGCGGTTTTTAACGAGCAGTACTTC. The encoded protein is CANSYFPTRLARAVFNEQYF.

This clonotype has ten or more counts. V and J are TRBV12-3 or TRBV12-4 and TRBJ2-5; 9 bases fit TRBD2. CDR3 length equals 16 residues. The V and J ends lost 3 bases and 2 bases, in that order; junction bases with no gene match: 7. The CDR3 is CASSLGGGVGQETQYF. The CDR3 DNA is TGTGCCAGCAGTTTGGGCGGGGGGGTTGGGCAAGAGACCCAGTACTTC.

This clonotype was recorded at least ten times. The DNA for the CDR3 is TGTGCCAGCAGTTTCCCTGGATCGGAGCGTTCACCCCAAGAGACCCAGTACTTC. Translation: CASSFPGSERSPQETQYF. The chain links TRBV28 to TRBJ2-5; D remains ambiguous. The V gene's germline CDR1 is MDHEN and CDR2 SYDVKM. The CDR3 has 18 amino acids. V was cut by 3 bases and J by 1 base, with 21 bases left in between.

Concerning this clonotype: A far larger clone is a single base away, which makes a read error likely. The genes are TRBV11-2 and TRBJ1-1; TRBD1 aligns across 7 bases. CDR1 is SGHAT, CDR2 FQNNGV, per germline. This CDR3 has 18 amino acids. In nucleotides, the CDR3 is TGCGCCAGCAGCCCGACAGGGCGACCGGTTACCCCTAACACTGAAGCTTTCTTT. Its protein is CASSPTGRPVTPNTEAFF.

In this sample, this clonotype turned up many times. The rearrangement joins TRBV24-1 to TRBJ1-3; D possibly corresponds to TRBD1 (5 bases). The CDR3 has 16 amino acids. Trimming removed 3 bases at V and 0 bases at J, with 11 bases between. Germline V CDR1 and CDR2: KGHDR, SFDVKD. CDR3 nucleotide sequence: TGTGCCACCAGTGATCCGGGCAGGGACTCTGGAAACACCATATATTTT. Its translation: CATSDPGRDSGNTIYF.

This clonotype was seen many times. This chain connects TRBV3-1 to TRBJ2-7; 10 bases are shared with TRBD2. The CDR3 covers 18 residues. The V and J ends lost 0 bases and 2 bases, in that order; junction bases with no gene match: 10. The germline V gene has CDR1 LGHDT and CDR2 YNNKEL (reference sequence). The CDR3 nucleotides are TGTGCCAGCAGCCAAGAAGGGGCACTAGCGGGACGACCCTACGAGCAGTACTTC. Its protein is CASSQEGALAGRPYEQYF.

Comment on this clonotype: A far larger clone is only one base removed, so a read error is likely. This chain connects TRBV12-3 or TRBV12-4 to TRBJ2-5, with no clear D. Matching the DNA end better, TRBJ2-1 makes the J call doubtful. The CDR3 length is 14 residues. CDR3 in DNA: TGTGCCAGCAGTGTTCAGGTGGCCTACAATGAGCAGTTCTTC. It yields the protein CASSVQVAYNEQFF.

CDR3 amino acids: CASSRLTGGYEQYF. The DNA for the CDR3 is TGTGCCAGCAGTCGTCTGACAGGGGGCTACGAGCAGTACTTC. V usage is TRBV28 and J usage is TRBJ2-7, with TRBD1 matching 9 bases. CDR3 length: 14 amino acids. Germline V gene lookup returns CDR1 MDHEN and CDR2 SYDVKM. With V trimmed by 5 bases and J by 3 bases, 5 bases remained unmatched.

In this sample, this clonotype turned up many times. The rearrangement uses TRBV10-2 and TRBJ2-5; D is unclear. Germline values: CDR1 WSHSY, CDR2 SAAADI. The CDR3 has 13 residues. The V end lost 7 bases, the J end lost 5 bases, and 14 bases lay between the germline ends. CDR3 amino acids: CASTPHPQETQYF. Written as DNA, the CDR3 is TGCGCCAGCACACCACACCCTCAGGAGACCCAGTACTTC.

The chain joins TRBV12-3 or TRBV12-4 to TRBJ2-2; D is perhaps TRBD2 (6 bases). CDR3 size: 15 residues. Trimming shortened V by 10 bases and J by 1 base, and 16 bases separated the two germline ends. CDR3 residues: CATILAELNTGELFF. CDR3 DNA: TGTGCCACCATATTAGCGGAGCTGAACACCGGGGAGCTGTTTTTT.